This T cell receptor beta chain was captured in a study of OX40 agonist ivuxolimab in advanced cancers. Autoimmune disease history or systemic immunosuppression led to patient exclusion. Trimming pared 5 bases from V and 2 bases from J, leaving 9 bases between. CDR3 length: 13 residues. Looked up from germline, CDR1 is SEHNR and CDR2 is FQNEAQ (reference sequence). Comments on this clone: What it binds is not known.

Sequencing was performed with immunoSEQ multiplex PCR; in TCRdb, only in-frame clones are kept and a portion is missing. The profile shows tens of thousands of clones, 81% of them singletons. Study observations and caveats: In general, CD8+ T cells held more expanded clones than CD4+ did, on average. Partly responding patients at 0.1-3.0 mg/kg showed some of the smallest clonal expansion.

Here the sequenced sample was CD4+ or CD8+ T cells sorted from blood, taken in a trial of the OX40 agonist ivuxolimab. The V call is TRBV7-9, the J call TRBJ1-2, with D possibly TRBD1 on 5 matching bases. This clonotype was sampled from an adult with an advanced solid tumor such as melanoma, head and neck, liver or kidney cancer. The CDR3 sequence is CASSPDSNYGYTF. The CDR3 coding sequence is TGTGCCAGCAGCCCCGACAGCAACTATGGCTACACCTTC.